This is a list of T cell receptor beta chains from one sample in a study of early T cells in non-severe SARS-CoV-2 infection. One entry per CDR3 protein results from TCRdb running MiXCR on the 5' RACE reads. The data hold about 23,000 distinct CDR3 sequences, with under 6% observed a single time. Specimen: whole blood. All receptors derive from an adult who was a healthcare worker with PCR-confirmed SARS-CoV-2 infection or an uninfected control (not recorded which). The CDR3 runs from the conserved cysteine through the conserved F or W. A D gene is named only where the DNA matches it firmly. Some rows mark clone size as missing; the rest say once, few, many or name a class of expanded clone.

j_call clone_size d_call v_call cdr3_nt cdr3_aa
TRBJ2-3 - - TRBV7-3 TGTGCCAGCAGCTTAACGCGGTCCCTGAGGGATACGCAGTATTTT CASSLTRSLRDTQYF
TRBJ2-1 many - TRBV18 TGTGCCAGCTCACCCGGAATGAATGAGCAGTTCTTC CASSPGMNEQFF
TRBJ1-5 many - TRBV2 TGTGCCAGCAGTGAGGTGGACAGCAATCAGCCCCAGCATTTT CASSEVDSNQPQHF
TRBJ1-1 many - TRBV6-5 TGTGCCAGCAGTTACGGCTGGGGGGGTGCTGAAGCTTTCTTT CASSYGWGGAEAFF
TRBJ2-3 many TRBD1 TRBV7-6 TGTGCCAGCAGCTTATTCGGGACAGGGGGCTCAGATACGCAGTATTTT CASSLFGTGGSDTQYF
TRBJ2-3 few - TRBV7-9 TGTGCCAGCAGCCCGAAACAGGGATCTAGCACAGATACGCAGTATTTT CASSPKQGSSTDTQYF
TRBJ1-6 many TRBD1 TRBV6-1 TGTGCCAGCAGTGAGACAGGGTTTGGTCCCCTCCACTTT CASSETGFGPLHF
TRBJ2-3 many - TRBV29-1 TGCAGGCCGTGGGGGTTCACAGATACGCAGTATTTT CRPWGFTDTQYF
TRBJ2-7 - - TRBV12-3/TRBV12-4 TGTGCCAGCAGTTCCGATTCACCCTACGAGCAGTACTTC CASSSDSPYEQYF
TRBJ1-2 many TRBD1 TRBV19 TGTGCCAGTAGTTCGGGACAGGGGCATGGCTACACCTTC CASSSGQGHGYTF
TRBJ2-3 many TRBD1 TRBV6-1 TGTGCCAGCAGTGCCGGGGACAGGGGAGGAACAGATACGCAGTATTTT CASSAGDRGGTDTQYF
TRBJ2-1 many TRBD2 TRBV6-4 TGTGCCAGCAGTGACTCGGTGACTAGCGGGGGTAATGAGCAGTTCTTC CASSDSVTSGGNEQFF